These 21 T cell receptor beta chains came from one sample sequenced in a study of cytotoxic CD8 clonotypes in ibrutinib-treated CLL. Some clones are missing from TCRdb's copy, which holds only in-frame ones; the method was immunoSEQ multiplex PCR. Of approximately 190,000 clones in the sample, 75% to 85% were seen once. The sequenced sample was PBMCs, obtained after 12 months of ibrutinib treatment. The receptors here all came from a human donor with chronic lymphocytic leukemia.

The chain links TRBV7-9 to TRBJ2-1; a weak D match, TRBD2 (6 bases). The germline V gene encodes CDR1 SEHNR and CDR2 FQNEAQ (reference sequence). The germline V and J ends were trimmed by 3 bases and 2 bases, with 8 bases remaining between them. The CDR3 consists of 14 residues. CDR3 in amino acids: CASSLAGTYNEQFF. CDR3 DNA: TGTGCCAGCAGCTTGGCGGGGACCTACAATGAGCAGTTCTTC. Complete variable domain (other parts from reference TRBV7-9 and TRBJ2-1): DTGVSQNPRHKITKRGQNVTFRCDPISEHNRLYWYRQTLGQGPEFLTYFQNEAQLEKSRLLSDRFSAERPKGSFSTLEIQRTEQGDSAMYLCASSLAGTYNEQFFGPGTRLTVL.

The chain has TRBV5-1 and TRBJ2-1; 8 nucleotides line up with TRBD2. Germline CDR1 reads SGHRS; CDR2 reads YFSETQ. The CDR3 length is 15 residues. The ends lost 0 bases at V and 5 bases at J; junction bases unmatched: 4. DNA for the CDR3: TGCGCCAGCAGCTTGGGCGGGAGGATAAACAATGAGCAGTTCTTC. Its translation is CASSLGGRINNEQFF.

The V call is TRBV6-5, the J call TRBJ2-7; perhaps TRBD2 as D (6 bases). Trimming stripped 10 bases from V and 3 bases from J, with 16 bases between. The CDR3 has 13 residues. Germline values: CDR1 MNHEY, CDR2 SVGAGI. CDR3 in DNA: TGTGCCACCGGCCGGGACTTAGACTACGAGCAGTACTTC. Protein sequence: CATGRDLDYEQYF.

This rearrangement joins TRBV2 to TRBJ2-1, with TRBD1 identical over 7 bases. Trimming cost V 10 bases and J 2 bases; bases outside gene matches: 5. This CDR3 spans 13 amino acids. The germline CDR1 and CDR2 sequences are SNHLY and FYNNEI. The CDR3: CATGQLAYNEQFF. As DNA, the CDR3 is TGTGCCACGGGACAGTTAGCCTACAATGAGCAGTTCTTC.

The CDR3 region has the DNA TGTGCCAGCAGCCGGGGACAGGGGATGGCGGAGAGCTCCTACGAGCAGTACTTC. Residues: CASSRGQGMAESSYEQYF. The chain links TRBV11-1 to TRBJ2-7, with 10 bases identical to TRBD1. Germline V gene data show CDR1 as SGHAT and CDR2 as FQDESV (reference sequence). The J segment lost 0 bases and the V segment lost 5 bases, leaving 13 bases of the junction unmatched. The CDR3 has 18 residues. Full variable domain (remainder filled in from reference TRBV11-1 and TRBJ2-7): EAEVAQSPRYKITEKSQAVAFWCDPISGHATLYWYRQILGQGPELLVQFQDESVVDDSQLPKDRFSAERLKGVDSTLKIQPAELGDSAMYLCASSRGQGMAESSYEQYFGPGTRLTVT.

Here the CDR3 reads CASSKTRTDRSNTEAFF. The CDR3 DNA follows: TGTGCCAGCAGCAAAACCCGCACGGACAGGTCAAACACTGAAGCTTTCTTT. The rearrangement uses TRBV21-1 and TRBJ1-1; the D call TRBD1 from the table was never checked on the DNA. TRBV21-1 is recorded as a pseudogene. This CDR3 contains 17 residues.

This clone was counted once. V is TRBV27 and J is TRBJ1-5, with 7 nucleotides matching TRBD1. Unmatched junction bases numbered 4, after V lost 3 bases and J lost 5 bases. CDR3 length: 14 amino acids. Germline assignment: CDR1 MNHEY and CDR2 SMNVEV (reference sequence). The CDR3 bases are TGTGCCAGCAGTTTTAACAGGGGCCATCAGCCCCAGCATTTT. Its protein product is CASSFNRGHQPQHF.

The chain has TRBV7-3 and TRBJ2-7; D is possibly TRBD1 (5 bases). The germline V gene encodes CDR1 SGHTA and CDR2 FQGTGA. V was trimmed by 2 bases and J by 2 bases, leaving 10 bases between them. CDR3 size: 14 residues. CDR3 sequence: CASSLSAGTYEQYF. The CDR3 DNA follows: TGTGCCAGCAGCTTATCGGCAGGGACCTACGAGCAGTACTTC.

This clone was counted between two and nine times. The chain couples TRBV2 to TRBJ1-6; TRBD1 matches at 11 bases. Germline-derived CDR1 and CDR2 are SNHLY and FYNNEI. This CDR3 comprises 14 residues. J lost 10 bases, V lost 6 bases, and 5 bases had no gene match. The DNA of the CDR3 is TGTGCCAGCAGCCTGGACAGGGGGCAATCACCCCTCCACTTT. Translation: CASSLDRGQSPLHF.

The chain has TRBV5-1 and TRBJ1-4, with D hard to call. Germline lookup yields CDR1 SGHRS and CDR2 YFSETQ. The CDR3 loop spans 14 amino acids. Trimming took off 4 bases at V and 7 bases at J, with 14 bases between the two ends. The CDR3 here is CASSPTPGGEKLFF. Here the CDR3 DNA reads TGCGCCAGCAGCCCGACCCCGGGAGGTGAAAAACTGTTTTTT.

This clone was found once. The CDR3 spells CASSLSLQPQHF. The DNA of the CDR3 is TGTGCCAGCAGTTTATCCTTGCAGCCCCAGCATTTT. The rearrangement links TRBV27 to TRBJ1-5; D call uncertain. The germline V gene encodes CDR1 MNHEY and CDR2 SMNVEV (reference sequence). V lost 0 bases and J lost 7, with 4 bases in between. There are 12 residues in the CDR3.

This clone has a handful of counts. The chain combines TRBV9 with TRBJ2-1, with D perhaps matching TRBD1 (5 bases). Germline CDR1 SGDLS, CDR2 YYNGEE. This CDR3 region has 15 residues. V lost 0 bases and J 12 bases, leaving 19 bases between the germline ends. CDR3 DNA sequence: TGTGCCAGCAGCGTAGCTCGACAGCCATCGTTTGGGCAGTTCTTC. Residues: CASSVARQPSFGQFF.

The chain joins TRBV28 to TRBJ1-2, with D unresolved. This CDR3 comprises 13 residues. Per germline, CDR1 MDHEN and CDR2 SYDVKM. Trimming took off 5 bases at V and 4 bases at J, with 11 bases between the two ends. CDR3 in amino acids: CASSQTPGYGYTF. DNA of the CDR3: TGTGCCAGCAGTCAGACTCCCGGCTATGGCTACACCTTC.

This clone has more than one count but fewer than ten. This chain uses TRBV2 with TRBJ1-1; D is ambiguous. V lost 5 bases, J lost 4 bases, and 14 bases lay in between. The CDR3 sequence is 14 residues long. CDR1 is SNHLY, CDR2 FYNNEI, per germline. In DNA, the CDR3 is TGTGCCAGCAGTCCGTCGGGCCGGAGCACTGAAGCTTTCTTT. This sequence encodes CASSPSGRSTEAFF.

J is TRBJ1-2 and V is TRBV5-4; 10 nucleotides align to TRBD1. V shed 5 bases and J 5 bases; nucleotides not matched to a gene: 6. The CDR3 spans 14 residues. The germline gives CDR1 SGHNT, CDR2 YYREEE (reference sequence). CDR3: CASSRDRGDYGYTF. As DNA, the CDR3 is TGTGCCAGCAGTAGGGACAGGGGCGATTATGGCTACACCTTC.

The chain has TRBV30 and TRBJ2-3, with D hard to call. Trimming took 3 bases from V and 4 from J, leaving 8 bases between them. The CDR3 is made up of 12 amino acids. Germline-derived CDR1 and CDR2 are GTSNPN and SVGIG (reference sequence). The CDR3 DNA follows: TGTGCCTGGAGGTCGGTGGCAGATACGCAGTATTTT. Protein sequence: CAWRSVADTQYF.

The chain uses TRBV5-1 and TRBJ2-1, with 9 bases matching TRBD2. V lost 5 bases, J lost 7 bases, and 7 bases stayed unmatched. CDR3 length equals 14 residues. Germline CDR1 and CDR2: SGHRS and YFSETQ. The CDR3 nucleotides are TGCGCCAGCAGGGTAGCGGGAGATTGGAATGAGCAGTTCTTC. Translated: CASRVAGDWNEQFF. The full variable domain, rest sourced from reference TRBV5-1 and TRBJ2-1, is KAGVTQTPRYLIKTRGQQVTLSCSPISGHRSVSWYQQTPGQGLQFLFEYFSETQRNKGNFPGRFSGRQFSNSRSEMNVSTLELGDSALYLCASRVAGDWNEQFFGPGTRLTVL.

CDR3 coding DNA: TGTGCCAGCAGCGGAATGCAGACAGGTCTAACCTCTGGGGCCAACGTCCTGACTTTC. This encodes CASSGMQTGLTSGANVLTF. The chain links TRBV5-6 to TRBJ2-6; D perhaps matches TRBD1 (6 bases). V was trimmed by 4 bases and J by 0 bases, leaving 20 bases between them. This CDR3 contains 19 residues. In germline, CDR1 is SGHDT, CDR2 YYEEEE. The full variable domain, in which reference TRBV5-6 and TRBJ2-6 provide the parts outside the CDR3, is DAGVTQSPTHLIKTRGQQVTLRCSPKSGHDTVSWYQQALGQGPQFIFQYYEEEERQRGNFPDRFSGHQFPNYSSELNVNALLLGDSALYLCASSGMQTGLTSGANVLTFGAGSRLTVL.

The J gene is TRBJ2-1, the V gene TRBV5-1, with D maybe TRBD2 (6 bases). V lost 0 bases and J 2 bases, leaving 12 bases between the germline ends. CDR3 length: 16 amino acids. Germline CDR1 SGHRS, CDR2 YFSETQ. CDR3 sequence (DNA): TGCGCCAGCAGCTTGGCCGTGGGGGGAACCTACAATGAGCAGTTCTTC. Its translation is CASSLAVGGTYNEQFF. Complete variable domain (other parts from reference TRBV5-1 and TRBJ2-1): KAGVTQTPRYLIKTRGQQVTLSCSPISGHRSVSWYQQTPGQGLQFLFEYFSETQRNKGNFPGRFSGRQFSNSRSEMNVSTLELGDSALYLCASSLAVGGTYNEQFFGPGTRLTVL.

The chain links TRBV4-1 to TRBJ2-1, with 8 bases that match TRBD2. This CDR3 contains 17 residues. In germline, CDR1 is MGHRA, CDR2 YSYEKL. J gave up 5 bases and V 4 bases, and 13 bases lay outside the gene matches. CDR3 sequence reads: CASSPTTRGGVHNEQFF. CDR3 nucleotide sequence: TGCGCCAGCAGCCCAACAACACGGGGGGGCGTCCACAATGAGCAGTTCTTC.

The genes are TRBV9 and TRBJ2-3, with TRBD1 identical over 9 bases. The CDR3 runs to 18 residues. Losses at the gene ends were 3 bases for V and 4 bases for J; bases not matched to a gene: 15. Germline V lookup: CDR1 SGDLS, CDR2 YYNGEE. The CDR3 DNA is TGTGCCAGCAGCGCTTATACCGGGACAGGGAATTCCCCAGATACGCAGTATTTT. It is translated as CASSAYTGTGNSPDTQYF.